Listed here are 11 T cell receptor beta chains from one sample, sequenced in a study of blood T cell repertoires in COVID-19. The table came from immunoSEQ multiplex PCR; TCRdb's copy has only in-frame clones and leaves some out. The sample yields tens of thousands of clones, approximately 80% seen once. The specimen sequenced was peripheral blood. The source is a woman in her fifties or sixties with acute or convalescent COVID-19.

This chain joins TRBV18 and TRBJ1-1, with a weak D call TRBD1 (5 bases). This CDR3 comprises 13 residues. The V gene's germline CDR1 is KGHSH and CDR2 LQKENI. The V gene lost 6 bases and the J gene lost 0 bases, with 8 bases spanning the gap. This chain's CDR3 is CASSQDMNTEAFF. The CDR3 region has the DNA TGTGCCAGCTCTCAGGACATGAACACTGAAGCTTTCTTT.

The chain links TRBV30 to TRBJ2-1; 7 bases fit TRBD2. Germline V gives CDR1 GTSNPN, CDR2 SVGIG (reference sequence). V lost 2 bases to trimming and J lost 1 base; unmatched junction nucleotides: 5. The CDR3 is 15 amino acids. CDR3 nucleotides: TGTGCCTGGAGTCCGGGACTAAATTCCTACAATGAGCAGTTCTTC. Translation: CAWSPGLNSYNEQFF.

The rearrangement joins TRBV5-8 to TRBJ1-5; D possibly corresponds to TRBD1 (6 bases). The V end lost 3 bases, the J end lost 3 bases, and 10 bases lay between the germline ends. Germline values: CDR1 SGHTS, CDR2 YDEGEE. The CDR3 runs 14 residues. CDR3 protein: CASSSWTDNQPQHF. The CDR3 bases are TGTGCCAGCAGCTCATGGACAGACAATCAGCCCCAGCATTTT. Full variable domain (outside the CDR3, taken from reference TRBV5-8 and TRBJ1-5): EAGVTQSPTHLIKTRGQQATLRCSPISGHTSVYWYQQALGLGLQFLLWYDEGEERNRGNFPPRFSGRQFPNYSSELNVNALELEDSALYLCASSSWTDNQPQHFGDGTRLSIL.

This rearrangement joins TRBV5-1 to TRBJ1-5; 7 bases align to TRBD1. The trim removed 0 bases at V and 4 bases at J, leaving 4 bases unmatched. Germline CDR1 reads SGHRS; CDR2 reads YFSETQ. This CDR3 spans 15 amino acids. The CDR3 spells CASSLEGAANQPQHF. CDR3 DNA: TGCGCCAGCAGCTTGGAGGGGGCGGCTAATCAGCCCCAGCATTTT. Supplemented by reference TRBV5-1 and TRBJ1-5, the full variable domain reads KAGVTQTPRYLIKTRGQQVTLSCSPISGHRSVSWYQQTPGQGLQFLFEYFSETQRNKGNFPGRFSGRQFSNSRSEMNVSTLELGDSALYLCASSLEGAANQPQHFGDGTRLSIL.

The chain carries TRBV15 and TRBJ2-3; TRBD2 matches at 8 bases. Trimming cost V 1 base and J 6 bases; bases outside gene matches: 6. In germline, CDR1 is LNHNV, CDR2 YYDKDF (reference sequence). The CDR3 extends over 15 amino acids. The CDR3 protein is CATSRAPGGHDTQYF. For the CDR3, the DNA is TGTGCCACCAGCAGAGCACCGGGGGGGCATGATACGCAGTATTTT.

The J gene is TRBJ1-1, the V gene TRBV5-1; D remains ambiguous. V lost 3 bases and J 1 base, leaving 7 bases between the germline ends. This CDR3 is 13 amino acids long. Germline CDR1 reads SGHRS; CDR2 reads YFSETQ. For the CDR3, the DNA is TGCGCCAGCAGCTGGCAGGAGAACACTGAAGCTTTCTTT. It specifies CASSWQENTEAFF.

The V and J genes are TRBV5-1 and TRBJ2-1, with 7 bases identical to TRBD2. V gave up 6 bases and J gave up 2 bases; unmatched junction bases: 5. The germline V gene encodes CDR1 SGHRS and CDR2 YFSETQ. This CDR3 has 14 residues. CDR3 nucleotides: TGCGCCAGCAACGAAGCGGGGCCCTACAATGAGCAGTTCTTC. It encodes CASNEAGPYNEQFF.

The CDR3 loop reads CASSSGTAEETQYF. The CDR3 DNA sequence: TGTGCCAGTAGCAGTGGGACAGCGGAAGAGACCCAGTACTTC. This rearrangement joins TRBV19 to TRBJ2-5; 7 bases map to TRBD1. Trimming at V came to 6 bases and at J to 3 bases, leaving 7 bases not matched to a gene. Germline loops: CDR1 LNHDA, CDR2 SQIVND (reference sequence). The CDR3 has 14 residues.

The chain has TRBV28 and TRBJ1-3; no firm D call. CDR1 and CDR2 (germline): MDHEN, SYDVKM. V was trimmed by 5 bases and J by 0 bases, leaving 11 bases between them. CDR3 length equals 15 residues. The CDR3 nucleotides read TGTGCCAGCAGTCCTCCCTCGGGCTCTGGAAACACCATATATTTT. This gives the protein CASSPPSGSGNTIYF.

V gene TRBV5-1 combines with J gene TRBJ2-3; 8 nucleotides agree with TRBD2. Germline CDR1 SGHRS, CDR2 YFSETQ. The CDR3 totals 17 residues. V shed 4 bases and J 0 bases; nucleotides not matched to a gene: 10. This CDR3 is CASSPGTASGSTDTQYF. DNA of the CDR3: TGCGCCAGCAGCCCAGGCACCGCTAGCGGGAGCACAGATACGCAGTATTTT.

J is TRBJ2-5 and V is TRBV7-3; 11 bases agree with TRBD2. The germline gives CDR1 SGHTA, CDR2 FQGTGA. The CDR3 extends over 14 amino acids. The trim removed 5 bases at V and 9 bases at J, leaving 8 bases unmatched. CDR3 loop: CASSETSGASPQYF. The CDR3 DNA follows: TGTGCCAGCAGCGAGACTAGCGGGGCGTCACCCCAGTACTTC.